The TCR beta chain described here comes from a study of early T cells in non-severe SARS-CoV-2 infection. This clonotype was picked up a small number of times. TCRdb re-called the 5' RACE reads with MiXCR, one entry per CDR3 protein. The repertoire has more than 90,000 distinct CDR3 sequences, around 14% of them found once; the top ten carry 2% to 2.5%. CDR1 is MDHEN and CDR2 is SYDVKM in the germline V gene. Trimming cost V 3 bases and J 6 bases, with 20 bases left between them. CDR3 length equals 16 residues. The sample was whole blood. This chain links TRBV28 with TRBJ2-5; the D gene is possibly TRBD2 (6 bases). The receptor was isolated from an adult who was a healthcare worker with PCR-confirmed SARS-CoV-2 infection or an uninfected control (not recorded which). The CDR3 loop reads CASSLDRQPGGKTQYF. CDR3 DNA sequence: TGTGCCAGCAGTTTGGACCGACAACCCGGAGGGAAGACCCAGTACTTC.